The clone carrying this TCR beta chain was counted a single time. Some clones are missing from TCRdb's copy, which holds only in-frame ones; the method was immunoSEQ multiplex PCR. The table records some 2.1 million clones, around 93% of them present only once. The CDR3 contains 16 residues. The germline CDR1 and CDR2 sequences are SGHAT and FQNNGV. Losses at the gene ends were 5 bases for V and 7 bases for J; bases not matched to a gene: 16. As defined, naive CD8 cells were CD45RO-negative and positively selected for CCR7, with terminally differentiated effector memory CD45RA+ cells excluded. This sample was included in a study of shared clonotypes between healthy human individuals. Study context: Per-donor plates numbered three CD4 naive, three CD4 memory, two CD8 naive and one CD8 memory.

This sequence was found in a man aged 18 to 29 in good health. Some clones in this sample may be carry-over from other donors' samples. Sequencing input: naive CD8+ T cells from PBMCs. This chain links TRBV11-2 with TRBJ1-2, with 7 bases matching TRBD1. CDR3 in amino acids: CASSQRLDRASAGYTF. In nucleotides, the CDR3 is TGTGCCAGCAGCCAACGGCTAGACAGGGCTTCGGCTGGCTACACCTTC.